The table lists the clone carrying this T cell receptor beta chain with many counts. The sample comes from a study of regulatory T cells in long-lasting Graves disease. The authors built TCR beta libraries using iRepertoire HTBI primers and Arm-PCR of CDR3 regions. TCRdb fed the multiplex PCR reads into MiXCR, producing one record per CDR3 protein. The sample includes hundreds of thousands of distinct CDR3 sequences, roughly 20% of them seen just once. Time point defined: persistent/refractory GD, antithyroid drugs over 5 years with positive TRAb. The TCR library used RNA extracted from PBMCs. The V and J ends lost 5 bases and 5 bases, in that order; junction bases with no gene match: 1. Germline lookup yields CDR1 MNHNS and CDR2 SASEGT. The CDR3 spans 13 residues.

The clonotype originates from a female donor with Graves disease. Sequences were derived from peripheral blood mononuclear cells (PBMCs), sampled when the disease was refractory, from a patient treated with antithyroid drugs. This rearrangement joins TRBV6-1 to TRBJ2-4, with 9 nucleotides matching TRBD2. The CDR3, as DNA: TGTGCCAGCAGTCCTAGCGGGGAAAACATTCAGTACTTC. This encodes CASSPSGENIQYF.